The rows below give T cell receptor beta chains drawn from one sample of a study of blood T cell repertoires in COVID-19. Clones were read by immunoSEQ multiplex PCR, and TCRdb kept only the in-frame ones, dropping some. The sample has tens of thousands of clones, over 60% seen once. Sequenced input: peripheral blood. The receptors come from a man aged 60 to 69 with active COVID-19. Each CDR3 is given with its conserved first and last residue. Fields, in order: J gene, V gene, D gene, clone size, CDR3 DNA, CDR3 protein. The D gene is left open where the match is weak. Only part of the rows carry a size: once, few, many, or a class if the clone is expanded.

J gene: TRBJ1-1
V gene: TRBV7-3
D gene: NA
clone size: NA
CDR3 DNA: TGTGCCAGCAGCTTAAACGGTAACACTGAAGCTTTCTTT
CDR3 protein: CASSLNGNTEAFF

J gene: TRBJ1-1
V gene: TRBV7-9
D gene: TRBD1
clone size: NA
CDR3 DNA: TGTGCCAGCAGCTTTCCCGCTTCTATGGACAGGGGCCCTGACACTGAAGCTTTCTTT
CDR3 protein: CASSFPASMDRGPDTEAFF

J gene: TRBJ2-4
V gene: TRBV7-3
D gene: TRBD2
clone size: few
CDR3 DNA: TGTGCCAGCAGCTTAGGGGAGGGAAACATTCAGTACTTC
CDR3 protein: CASSLGEGNIQYF

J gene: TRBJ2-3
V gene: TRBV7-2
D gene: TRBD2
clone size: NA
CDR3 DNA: TGTGCCAGCATCCCCGGACTAGCAGGGGATACGCAGTATTTT
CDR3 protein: CASIPGLAGDTQYF

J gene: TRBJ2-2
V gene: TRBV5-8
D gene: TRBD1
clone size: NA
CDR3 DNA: TGTGCCAGCAGCTTACAGGGGTTCACCGGGGAGCTGTTTTTT
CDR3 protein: CASSLQGFTGELFF

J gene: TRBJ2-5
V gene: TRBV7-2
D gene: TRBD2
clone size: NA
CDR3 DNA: TGTGCCAGCAGCCAGGCTGGAAGCGGGGAAGAGACCCAGTACTTC
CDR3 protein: CASSQAGSGEETQYF

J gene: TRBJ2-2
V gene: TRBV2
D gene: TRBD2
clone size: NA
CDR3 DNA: TGTGCCAGCACGACTAGCTTTAACACCGGGGAGCTGTTTTTT
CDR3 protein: CASTTSFNTGELFF

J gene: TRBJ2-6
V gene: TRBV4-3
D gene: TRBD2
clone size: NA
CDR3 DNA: TGCGCCAGCAGCCGTAATTCCTTGGCGGGAGATGGGGGGGCCAACGTCCTGACTTTC
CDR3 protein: CASSRNSLAGDGGANVLTF

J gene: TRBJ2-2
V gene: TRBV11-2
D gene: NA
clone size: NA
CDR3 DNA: TGTGCCAGCAGCTTAGAGGCAGGGAACACCGGGGAGCTGTTTTTT
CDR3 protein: CASSLEAGNTGELFF

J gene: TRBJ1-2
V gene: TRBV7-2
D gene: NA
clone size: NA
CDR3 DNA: TGTGCCAGCACCCCTAGACAGGCGAGAGGCTACACCTTC
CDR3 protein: CASTPRQARGYTF

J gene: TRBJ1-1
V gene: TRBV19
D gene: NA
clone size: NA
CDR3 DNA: TGTGCCAGCTCTACTCAGGGTAGGACTGAAGCTTTCTTT
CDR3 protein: CASSTQGRTEAFF

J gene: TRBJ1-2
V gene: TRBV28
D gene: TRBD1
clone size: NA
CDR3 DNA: TGTGCCAGCAGTCTAGGACAGGGGTATTATTGGGGCACATATGGCTACACCTTC
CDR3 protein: CASSLGQGYYWGTYGYTF

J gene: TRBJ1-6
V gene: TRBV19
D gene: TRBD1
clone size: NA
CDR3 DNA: TGTGCCAGTAGTTCCGGGACAGGGGTTTCACCCCTCCACTTT
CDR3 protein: CASSSGTGVSPLHF

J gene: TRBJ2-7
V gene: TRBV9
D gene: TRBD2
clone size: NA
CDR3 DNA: TGTGCCAGCAGCGTCCAACGGGGGGACGAGCAGTACTTC
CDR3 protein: CASSVQRGDEQYF

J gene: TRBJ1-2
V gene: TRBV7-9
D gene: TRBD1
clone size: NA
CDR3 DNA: TGTGCCAGCAGCTTAGCTCCCGTTAGAAGGGGGCAAGGTGGCTACACCTTC
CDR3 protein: CASSLAPVRRGQGGYTF

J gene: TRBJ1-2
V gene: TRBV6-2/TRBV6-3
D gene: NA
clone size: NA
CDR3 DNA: TGTGCCAGCAGTCAACCATCGTCGGCGGGGGGTGGCTACACCTTC
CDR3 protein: CASSQPSSAGGGYTF

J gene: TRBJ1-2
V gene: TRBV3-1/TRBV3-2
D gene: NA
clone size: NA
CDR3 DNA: TGTGCCAGCAGCCAAGATGAGGCCTCTTGGAACTATGGCTACACCTTC
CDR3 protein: CASSQDEASWNYGYTF

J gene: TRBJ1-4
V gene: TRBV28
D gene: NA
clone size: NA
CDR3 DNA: TGTGCCAGCAGTTTGCGGCAGCGCGCAACTAATGAAAAACTGTTTTTT
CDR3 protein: CASSLRQRATNEKLFF

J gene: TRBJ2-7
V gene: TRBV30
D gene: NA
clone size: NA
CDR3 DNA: TGTGCCTGGAGTGGCGATTGGTCCTACGAGCAGTACTTC
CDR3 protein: CAWSGDWSYEQYF

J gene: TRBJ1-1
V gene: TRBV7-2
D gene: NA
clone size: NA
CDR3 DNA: TGTGCCAGCAGCTCAAGGACAGACACTGAAGCTTTCTTT
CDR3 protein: CASSSRTDTEAFF

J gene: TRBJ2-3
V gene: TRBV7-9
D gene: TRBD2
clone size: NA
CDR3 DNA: TGTGCCAGCAGCTTAGGGCTAGCGGACCGCACAGATACGCAGTATTTT
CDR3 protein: CASSLGLADRTDTQYF

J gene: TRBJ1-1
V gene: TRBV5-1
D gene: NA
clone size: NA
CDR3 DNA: TGCGCCAGCGCTTCGGGACAACAGGTTAATGAAGCTTTCTTT
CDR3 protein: CASASGQQVNEAFF

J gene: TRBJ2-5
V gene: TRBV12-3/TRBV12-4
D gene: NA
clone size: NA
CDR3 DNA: TGTGCCAGCAGGGGGCTACAAGAGACCCAGTACTTC
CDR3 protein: CASRGLQETQYF

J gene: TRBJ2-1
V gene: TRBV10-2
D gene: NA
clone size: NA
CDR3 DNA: TGCGCCAGCAGGGGTCTAGCTGGTGAGCAGTTCTTC
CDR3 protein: CASRGLAGEQFF

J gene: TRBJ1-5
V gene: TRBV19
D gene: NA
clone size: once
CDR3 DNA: TGTGCCAGTATCCCAACTCAGGGCCCCGGTCAGCCCCAGCATTTT
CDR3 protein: CASIPTQGPGQPQHF

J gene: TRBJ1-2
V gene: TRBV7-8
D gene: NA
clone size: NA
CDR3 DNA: TGTGCCAGCAGCCCCGGCAGGGCCCCAAACTATGGCTACACCTTC
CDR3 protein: CASSPGRAPNYGYTF

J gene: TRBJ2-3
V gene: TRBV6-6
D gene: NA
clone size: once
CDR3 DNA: TGTGCCAGCAGTTACAGGCGCGGGAGCACAGATACGCAGTATTTT
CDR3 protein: CASSYRRGSTDTQYF

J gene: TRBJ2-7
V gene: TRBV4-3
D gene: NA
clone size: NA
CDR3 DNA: TGCGCCAGCAGCCAAGATGGAGGGGGGGCCTCCTACGAGCAGTACTTC
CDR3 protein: CASSQDGGGASYEQYF

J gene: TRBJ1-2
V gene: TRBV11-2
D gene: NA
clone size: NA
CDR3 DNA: TGTGCCAGCAGCTTAGAGTCGGGGAACCATGGCTACACCTTC
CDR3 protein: CASSLESGNHGYTF

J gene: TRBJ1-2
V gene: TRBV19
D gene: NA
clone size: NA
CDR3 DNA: TGTGCCAGTAGTATAGATAACAGGGATCCTGGCTACACCTTC
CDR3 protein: CASSIDNRDPGYTF

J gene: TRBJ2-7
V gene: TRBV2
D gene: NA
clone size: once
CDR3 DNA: TGTGCCAGCAGTATACTTAGCTCCTACGAGCAGTACTTC
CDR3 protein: CASSILSSYEQYF

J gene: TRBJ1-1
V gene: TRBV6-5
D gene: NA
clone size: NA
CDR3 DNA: TGTGCCAGCGTATTAGGACTGCACATGAACACTGAAGCTTTCTTT
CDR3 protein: CASVLGLHMNTEAFF

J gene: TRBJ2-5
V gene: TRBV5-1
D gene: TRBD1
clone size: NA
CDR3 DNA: TGCGCCAGCAGCTTGGAGGGACAGGGAGGAGAGACCCAGTACTTC
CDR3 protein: CASSLEGQGGETQYF

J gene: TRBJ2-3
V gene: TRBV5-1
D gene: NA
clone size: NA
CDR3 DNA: TGCGCCAGTGTAAGGGGTAGTAGTACGGATACGCAGTATTTT
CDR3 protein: CASVRGSSTDTQYF

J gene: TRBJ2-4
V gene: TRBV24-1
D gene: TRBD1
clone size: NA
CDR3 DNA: TGTGCCACCAGTGAACCCGGGACAGGGGCAGCCAAAAACATTCAGTACTTC
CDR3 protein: CATSEPGTGAAKNIQYF

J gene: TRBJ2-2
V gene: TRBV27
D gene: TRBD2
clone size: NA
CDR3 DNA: TGTGCCAGCAGTCCCGGGGGGGGTATCAACACCGGGGAGCTGTTTTTT
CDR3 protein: CASSPGGGINTGELFF